This TCR beta chain was identified during a study of radiotherapy plus CTLA-4 blockade in lung cancer. Using immunoSEQ multiplex PCR, the repertoire was profiled, and TCRdb retains in-frame clones only, with some absent. The sample records 14,000 to 15,000 clones, about 70% being singletons. The CDR3 is 17 amino acids. Germline assignment: CDR1 LNHDA and CDR2 SQIVND (reference sequence). J gave up 2 bases and V 7 bases, and 14 bases lay outside the gene matches. Patients had chemo-refractory metastatic non-small-cell lung cancer and received focal radiation plus CTLA-4 blockade that used ipilimumab. The sequenced sample was peripheral blood, obtained from a patient treated with radiotherapy plus ipilimumab. The chain carries TRBV19 and TRBJ1-1; 9 nucleotides align to TRBD1. The source is a human donor with non-small cell lung cancer whose response to radiotherapy plus ipilimumab could not be evaluated. CDR3 loop: CASTNRLTGGRNTEAFF. DNA of the CDR3: TGTGCCAGTACCAACCGGTTGACAGGGGGTCGAAACACTGAAGCTTTCTTT.